A selection of T cell receptor beta chains follows, all from one sample in a study of T cell changes during pregnancy in multiple sclerosis. Some clones are missing from TCRdb's copy, which holds only in-frame ones; the method was immunoSEQ multiplex PCR. Found here are under 50,000 clones, 90% of them singletons; the top ten hold 0.4% to 0.6%. The source was CD4+ T cells from peripheral blood mononuclear cells, collected in the first trimester of pregnancy. The receptors come from a female donor in good health, enrolled as a control in a pregnancy study. CDR3s leave out the opening cysteine and the closing phenylalanine or tryptophan. D genes are given only for firm matches.

length: 16; D: TRBD1; V: TRBV5-1; CDR3: ASSSAGGSLSGANVLT
length: 12; D: -; V: TRBV6-5; CDR3: ASSYRDVNYGYT
length: 13; D: TRBD1; V: TRBV15; CDR3: ATSRPGQQNTEAF
length: 15; D: -; V: TRBV11-2; CDR3: ASSLEGRLRLGDTQY
length: 13; D: -; V: TRBV9; CDR3: ASSDLSSFQETQY
length: 13; D: -; V: TRBV4-3; CDR3: ASSPSAGDRQPQH
length: 13; D: -; V: TRBV28; CDR3: ASTFTGTLTGELF
length: 13; D: -; V: TRBV7-9; CDR3: ASSPWLTQLNIQY
length: 12; D: -; V: TRBV18; CDR3: ASSPDYSNQPQH
length: 16; D: TRBD1; V: TRBV19; CDR3: ASREKPTGRGTNEKLF
length: 16; D: -; V: TRBV5-4; CDR3: ASSDRGIRQSGGNTIY
length: 11; D: -; V: TRBV7-8; CDR3: ASSLAQLYGYT
length: 13; D: -; V: TRBV6-1; CDR3: ASRGEVPRGEKLF
length: 11; D: -; V: TRBV10-3; CDR3: ATGGSGNTEAF
length: 13; D: TRBD1; V: TRBV4-1; CDR3: ASSRVRDRGYEQF
length: 13; D: -; V: TRBV4-1; CDR3: ASSQESGRGNEQF
length: 12; D: -; V: TRBV4-3; CDR3: ASSQDRGNQPQH
length: 11; D: -; V: TRBV5-5; CDR3: ASSPGLNTEAF
length: 13; D: TRBD1; V: TRBV5-1; CDR3: ASSQRTGDNGELF
length: 11; D: TRBD1; V: TRBV7-8; CDR3: ASRLTGQGGYT
length: 10; D: -; V: TRBV7-2; CDR3: ASSSLEDTQY
length: 11; D: TRBD2; V: TRBV30; CDR3: AFSGGHTDTQY
length: 15; D: -; V: TRBV7-2; CDR3: ASSPPSGAVRSYEQY
length: 14; D: TRBD1; V: TRBV28; CDR3: ASSFYRDSMAGGYT
length: 14; D: TRBD1; V: TRBV5-1; CDR3: ASSLATGTGGDTQY
length: 12; D: -; V: TRBV30; CDR3: AWSVGRGNSPLH
length: 16; D: TRBD2; V: TRBV6-1; CDR3: ASSELLAGGGAKNIQY
length: 13; D: -; V: TRBV19; CDR3: ASSLRAFPNTEAF
length: 14; D: -; V: TRBV30; CDR3: AWSEAGESYNSPLH
length: 11; D: TRBD2; V: TRBV6-5; CDR3: ATTSGYQETQY
length: 12; D: TRBD1; V: TRBV7-3; CDR3: ASSQGDLNTEAF
length: 10; D: -; V: TRBV28; CDR3: ASRSRSAEQF
length: 13; D: -; V: TRBV5-5; CDR3: ASSFSSSSYNEQF
length: 15; D: TRBD2; V: TRBV4-3; CDR3: ASSQGGQRGATDTQY
length: 13; D: -; V: TRBV4-1; CDR3: ASSQSGGANEKLF
length: 14; D: -; V: TRBV9; CDR3: ASSVFESRSNYGYT
length: 13; D: TRBD1; V: TRBV18; CDR3: ASSPPVGQGHGYT
length: 12; D: -; V: TRBV30; CDR3: ATSTGVYNSPLH
length: 13; D: -; V: TRBV29-1; CDR3: SVEDLVPLATEAF
length: 15; D: -; V: TRBV4-1; CDR3: ASSQALRGSGTGELF
length: 11; D: -; V: TRBV7-9; CDR3: ASSPLGAYGYT
length: 13; D: TRBD2; V: TRBV7-2; CDR3: ASSLEDRGGDTQY
length: 13; D: -; V: TRBV16; CDR3: ASSLAAGRNQPQH
length: 11; D: -; V: TRBV28; CDR3: ASTRTDSYEQY
length: 8; D: -; V: TRBV20-1; CDR3: SAKRAEQF
length: 12; D: -; V: TRBV2; CDR3: ASSEVTGSYEQY
length: 11; D: TRBD1; V: TRBV18; CDR3: ASSPGQGREAF
length: 11; D: TRBD1; V: TRBV30; CDR3: AWSVQGGHEQY
length: 14; D: TRBD1; V: TRBV5-6; CDR3: ASRITWGQGTYEQY
length: 13; D: TRBD2; V: TRBV19; CDR3: ASAAGGAGANVLT